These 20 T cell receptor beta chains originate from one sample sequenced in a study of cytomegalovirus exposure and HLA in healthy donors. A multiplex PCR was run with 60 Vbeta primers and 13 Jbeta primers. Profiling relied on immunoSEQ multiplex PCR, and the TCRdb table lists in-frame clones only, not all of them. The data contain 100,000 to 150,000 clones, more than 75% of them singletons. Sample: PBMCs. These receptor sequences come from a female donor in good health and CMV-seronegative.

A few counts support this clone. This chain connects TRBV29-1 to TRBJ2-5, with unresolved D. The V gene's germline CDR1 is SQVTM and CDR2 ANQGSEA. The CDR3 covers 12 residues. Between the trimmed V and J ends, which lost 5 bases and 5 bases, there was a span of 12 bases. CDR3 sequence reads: CSVRLPGETQYF. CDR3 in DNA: TGCAGCGTTCGACTCCCGGGTGAGACCCAGTACTTC.

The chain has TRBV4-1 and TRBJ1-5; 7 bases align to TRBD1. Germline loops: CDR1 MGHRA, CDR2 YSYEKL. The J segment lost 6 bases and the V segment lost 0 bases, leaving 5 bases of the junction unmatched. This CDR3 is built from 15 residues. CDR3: CASSQEEGAGQPQHF. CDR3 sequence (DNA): TGCGCCAGCAGCCAAGAAGAGGGGGCAGGTCAGCCCCAGCATTTT.

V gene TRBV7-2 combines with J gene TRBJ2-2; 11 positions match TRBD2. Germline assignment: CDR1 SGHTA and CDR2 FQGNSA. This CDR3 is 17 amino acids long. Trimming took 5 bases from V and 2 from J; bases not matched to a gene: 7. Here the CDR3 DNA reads TGTGCCAGCAGCACCTGGACTAGCGGGCCCAACACCGGGGAGCTGTTTTTT. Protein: CASSTWTSGPNTGELFF.

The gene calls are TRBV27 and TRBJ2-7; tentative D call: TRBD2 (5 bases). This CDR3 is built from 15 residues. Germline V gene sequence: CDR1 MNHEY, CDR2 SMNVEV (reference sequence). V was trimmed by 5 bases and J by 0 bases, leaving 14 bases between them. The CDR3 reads CASSLQPTSSYEQYF. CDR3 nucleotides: TGTGCCAGCAGTCTCCAGCCCACTAGCTCCTACGAGCAGTACTTC.

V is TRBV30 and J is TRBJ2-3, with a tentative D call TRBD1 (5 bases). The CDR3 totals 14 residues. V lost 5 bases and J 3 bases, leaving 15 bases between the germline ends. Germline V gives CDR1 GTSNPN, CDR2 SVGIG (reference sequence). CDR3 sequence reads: CAWGAFVGTDTQYF. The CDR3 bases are TGTGCCTGGGGGGCATTTGTGGGTACAGATACGCAGTATTTT. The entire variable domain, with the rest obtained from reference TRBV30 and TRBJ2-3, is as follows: SQTIHQWPATLVQPVGSPLSLECTVEGTSNPNLYWYRQAAGRGLQLLFYSVGIGQISSEVPQNLSASRPQDRQFILSSKKLLLSDSGFYLCAWGAFVGTDTQYFGPGTRLTVL.

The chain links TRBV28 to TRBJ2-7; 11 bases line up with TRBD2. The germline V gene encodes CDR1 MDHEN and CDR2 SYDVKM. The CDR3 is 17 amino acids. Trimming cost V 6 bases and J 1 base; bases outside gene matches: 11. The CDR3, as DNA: TGTGCCAGCAGCGAACGACTAGCGGGAATAGGGTCCTACGAGCAGTACTTC. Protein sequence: CASSERLAGIGSYEQYF. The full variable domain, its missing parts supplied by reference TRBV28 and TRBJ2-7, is DVKVTQSSRYLVKRTGEKVFLECVQDMDHENMFWYRQDPGLGLRLIYFSYDVKMKEKGDIPEGYSVSREKKERFSLILESASTNQTSMYLCASSERLAGIGSYEQYFGPGTRLTVT.

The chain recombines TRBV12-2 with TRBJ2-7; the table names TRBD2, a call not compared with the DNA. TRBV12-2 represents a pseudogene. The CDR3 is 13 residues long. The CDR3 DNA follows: TGTGCAAGCCCTATGCGGAGCTCCTACGAGCAGTACTTC. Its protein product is CASPMRSSYEQYF.

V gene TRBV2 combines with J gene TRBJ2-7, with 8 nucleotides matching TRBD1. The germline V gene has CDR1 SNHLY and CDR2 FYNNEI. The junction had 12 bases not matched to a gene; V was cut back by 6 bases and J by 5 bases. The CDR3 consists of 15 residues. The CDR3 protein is CASSPLTGDLDEQYF. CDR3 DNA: TGTGCCAGCAGCCCCCTGACAGGGGATCTCGACGAGCAGTACTTC.

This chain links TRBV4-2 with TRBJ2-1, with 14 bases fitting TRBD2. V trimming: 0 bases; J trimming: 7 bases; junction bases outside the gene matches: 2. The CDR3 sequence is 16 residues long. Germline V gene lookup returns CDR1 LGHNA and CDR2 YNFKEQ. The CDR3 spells CASSQETSGRGNEQFF. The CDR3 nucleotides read TGTGCCAGCAGCCAAGAGACTAGCGGGAGGGGTAATGAGCAGTTCTTC.

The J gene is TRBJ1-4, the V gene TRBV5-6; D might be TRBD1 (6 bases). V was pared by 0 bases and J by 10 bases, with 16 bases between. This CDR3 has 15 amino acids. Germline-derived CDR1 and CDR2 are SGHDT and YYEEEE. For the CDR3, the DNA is TGTGCCAGCAGCTTGGGACAGGCGCCTAGTCGAAAACTGTTTTTT. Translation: CASSLGQAPSRKLFF.

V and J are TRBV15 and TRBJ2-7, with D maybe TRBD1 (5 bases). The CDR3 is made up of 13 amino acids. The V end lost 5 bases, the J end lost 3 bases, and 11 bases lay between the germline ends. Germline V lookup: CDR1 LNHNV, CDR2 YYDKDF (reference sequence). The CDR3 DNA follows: TGTGCCACCAGCCTGAGCAGGGACTACGAGCAGTACTTC. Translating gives CATSLSRDYEQYF. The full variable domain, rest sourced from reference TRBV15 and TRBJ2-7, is DAMVIQNPRYQVTQFGKPVTLSCSQTLNHNVMYWYQQKSSQAPKLLFHYYDKDFNNEADTPDNFQSRRPNTSFCFLDIRSPGLGDTAMYLCATSLSRDYEQYFGPGTRLTVT.

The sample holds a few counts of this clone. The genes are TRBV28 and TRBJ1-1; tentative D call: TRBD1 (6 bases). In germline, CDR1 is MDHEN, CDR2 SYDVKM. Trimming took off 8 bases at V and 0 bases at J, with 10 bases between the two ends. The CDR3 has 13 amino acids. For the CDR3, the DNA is TGTGCCAGCGCAACAGGGATGAACACTGAAGCTTTCTTT. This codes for CASATGMNTEAFF.

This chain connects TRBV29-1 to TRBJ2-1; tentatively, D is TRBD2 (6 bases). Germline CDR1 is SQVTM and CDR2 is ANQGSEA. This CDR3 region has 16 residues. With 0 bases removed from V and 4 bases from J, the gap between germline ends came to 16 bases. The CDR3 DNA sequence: TGCAGCGTTGAAGAAGGGGTAGCGGAGTTTTACAATGAGCAGTTCTTC. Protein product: CSVEEGVAEFYNEQFF.

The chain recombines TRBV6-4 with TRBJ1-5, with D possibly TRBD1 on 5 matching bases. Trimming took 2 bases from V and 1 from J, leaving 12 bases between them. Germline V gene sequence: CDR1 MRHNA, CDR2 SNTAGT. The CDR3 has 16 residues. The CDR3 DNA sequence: TGTGCCAGCAGTGACCCGACAGCTGTCAGCAATCAGCCCCAGCATTTT. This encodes CASSDPTAVSNQPQHF.

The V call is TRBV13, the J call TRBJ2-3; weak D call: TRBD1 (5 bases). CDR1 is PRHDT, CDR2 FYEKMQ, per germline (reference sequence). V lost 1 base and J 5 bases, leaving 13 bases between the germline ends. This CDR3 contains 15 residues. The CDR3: CASSLAPERGDTQYF. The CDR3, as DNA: TGTGCCAGCAGCTTAGCCCCAGAAAGGGGAGATACGCAGTATTTT.

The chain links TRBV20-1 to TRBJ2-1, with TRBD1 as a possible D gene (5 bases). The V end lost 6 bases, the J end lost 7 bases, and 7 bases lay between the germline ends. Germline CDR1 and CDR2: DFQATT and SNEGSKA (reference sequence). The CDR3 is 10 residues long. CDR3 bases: TGCAGTGCAAACAGGAATGAGCAGTTCTTC. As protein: CSANRNEQFF.

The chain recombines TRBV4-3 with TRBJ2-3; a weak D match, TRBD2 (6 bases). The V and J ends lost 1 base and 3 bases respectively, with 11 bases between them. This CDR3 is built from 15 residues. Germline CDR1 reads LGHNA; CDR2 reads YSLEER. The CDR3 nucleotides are TGCGCCAGCAGCCAAGCTCGCGGGATGACAGATACGCAGTATTTT. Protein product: CASSQARGMTDTQYF.

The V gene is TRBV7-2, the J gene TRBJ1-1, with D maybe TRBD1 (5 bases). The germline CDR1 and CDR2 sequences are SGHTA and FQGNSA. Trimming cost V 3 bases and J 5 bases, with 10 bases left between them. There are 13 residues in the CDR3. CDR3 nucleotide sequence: TGTGCCAGCAGCTTCGGGGGGAGGACTGAAGCTTTCTTT. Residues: CASSFGGRTEAFF.

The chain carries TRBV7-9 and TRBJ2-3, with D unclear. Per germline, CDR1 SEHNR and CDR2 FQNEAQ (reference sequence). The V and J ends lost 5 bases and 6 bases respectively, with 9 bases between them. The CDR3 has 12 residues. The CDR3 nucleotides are TGTGCCAGCAGCCCCCCCGGGGATACGCAGTATTTT. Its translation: CASSPPGDTQYF.

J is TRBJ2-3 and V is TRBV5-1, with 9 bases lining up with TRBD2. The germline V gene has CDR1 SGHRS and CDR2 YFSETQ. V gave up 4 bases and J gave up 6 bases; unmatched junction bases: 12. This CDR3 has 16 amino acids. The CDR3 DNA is TGCGCCAGCAGCGCACTCGCGGGAGGGCTTCGGGATACGCAGTATTTT. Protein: CASSALAGGLRDTQYF.